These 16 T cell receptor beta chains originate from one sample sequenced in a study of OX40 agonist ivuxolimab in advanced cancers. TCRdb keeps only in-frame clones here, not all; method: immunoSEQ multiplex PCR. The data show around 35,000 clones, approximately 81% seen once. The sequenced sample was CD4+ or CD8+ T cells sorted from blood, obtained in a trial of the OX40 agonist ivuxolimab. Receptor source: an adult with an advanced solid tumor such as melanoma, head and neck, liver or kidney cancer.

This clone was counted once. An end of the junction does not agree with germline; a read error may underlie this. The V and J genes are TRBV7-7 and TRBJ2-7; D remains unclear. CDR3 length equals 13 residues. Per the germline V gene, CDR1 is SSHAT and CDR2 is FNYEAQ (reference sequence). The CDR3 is CASSLNLGDEQYF. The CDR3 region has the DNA TGTGCTAGCAGCTTAAATTTAGGCGACGAGCAGTACTTC.

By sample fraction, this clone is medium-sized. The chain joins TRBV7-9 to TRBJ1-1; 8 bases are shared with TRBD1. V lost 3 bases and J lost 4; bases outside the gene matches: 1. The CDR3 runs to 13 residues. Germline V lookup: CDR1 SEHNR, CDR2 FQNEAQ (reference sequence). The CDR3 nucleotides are TGTGCCAGCAGCTTGGACAGGGCCACTGAAGCTTTCTTT. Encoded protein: CASSLDRATEAFF. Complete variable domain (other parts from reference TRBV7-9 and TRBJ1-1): DTGVSQNPRHKITKRGQNVTFRCDPISEHNRLYWYRQTLGQGPEFLTYFQNEAQLEKSRLLSDRFSAERPKGSFSTLEIQRTEQGDSAMYLCASSLDRATEAFFGQGTRLTVV.

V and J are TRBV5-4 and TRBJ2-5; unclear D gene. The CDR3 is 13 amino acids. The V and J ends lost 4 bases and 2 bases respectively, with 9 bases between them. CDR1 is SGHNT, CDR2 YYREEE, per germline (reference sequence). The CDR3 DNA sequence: TGTGCCAGCAGCCTCTACACTCAAGAGACCCAGTACTTC. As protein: CASSLYTQETQYF.

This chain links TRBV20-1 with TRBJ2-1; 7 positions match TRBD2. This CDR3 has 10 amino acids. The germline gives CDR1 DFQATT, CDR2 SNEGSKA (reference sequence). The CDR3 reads CSRGVVEQFF. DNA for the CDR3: TGCAGCCGGGGGGTTGTTGAGCAGTTCTTC.

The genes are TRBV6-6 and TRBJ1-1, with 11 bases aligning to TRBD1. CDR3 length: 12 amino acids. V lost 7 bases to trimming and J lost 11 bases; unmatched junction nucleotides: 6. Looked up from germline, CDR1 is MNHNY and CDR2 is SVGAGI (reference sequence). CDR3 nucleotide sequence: TGTGCCAGCACCGGGACAGGGGGTGAGGCTTTCTTT. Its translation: CASTGTGGEAFF.

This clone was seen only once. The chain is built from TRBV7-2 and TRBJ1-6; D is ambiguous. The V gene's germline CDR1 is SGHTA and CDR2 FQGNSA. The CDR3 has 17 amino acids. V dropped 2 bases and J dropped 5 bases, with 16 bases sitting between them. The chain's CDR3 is CASSLNSRTANNSPLHF. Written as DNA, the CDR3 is TGTGCCAGCAGCTTAAATTCACGGACGGCCAATAATTCACCCCTCCACTTT.

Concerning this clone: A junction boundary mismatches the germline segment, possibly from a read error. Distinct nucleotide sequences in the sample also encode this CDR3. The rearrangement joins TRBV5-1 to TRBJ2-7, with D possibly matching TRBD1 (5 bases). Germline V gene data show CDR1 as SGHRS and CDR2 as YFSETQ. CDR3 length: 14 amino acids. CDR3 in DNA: TGCGCCAGCAGTTTGGGGCCAAGCTCCTACGAGCAGTACTTC. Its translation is CASSLGPSSYEQYF.

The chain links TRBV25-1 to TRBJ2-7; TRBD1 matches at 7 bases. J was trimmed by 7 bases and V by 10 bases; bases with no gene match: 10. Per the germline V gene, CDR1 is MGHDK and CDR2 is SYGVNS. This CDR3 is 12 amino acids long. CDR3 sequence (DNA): TGTGCCACCTCGGGACAGCCCGGGGAGCAGTACTTC. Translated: CATSGQPGEQYF.

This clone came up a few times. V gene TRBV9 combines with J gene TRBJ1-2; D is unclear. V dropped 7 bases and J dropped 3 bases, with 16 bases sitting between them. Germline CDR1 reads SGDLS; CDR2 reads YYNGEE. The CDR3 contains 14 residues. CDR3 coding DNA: TGTGCCAGCGGGAGCTCCCGGGCCCACTATGGCTACACCTTC. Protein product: CASGSSRAHYGYTF.

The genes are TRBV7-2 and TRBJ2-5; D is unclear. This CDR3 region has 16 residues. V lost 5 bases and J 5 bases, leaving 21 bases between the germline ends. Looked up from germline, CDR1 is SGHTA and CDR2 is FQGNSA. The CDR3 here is CASSLWASDGEETQYF. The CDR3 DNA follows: TGTGCCAGCAGCCTTTGGGCCTCCGACGGAGAGGAGACCCAGTACTTC.

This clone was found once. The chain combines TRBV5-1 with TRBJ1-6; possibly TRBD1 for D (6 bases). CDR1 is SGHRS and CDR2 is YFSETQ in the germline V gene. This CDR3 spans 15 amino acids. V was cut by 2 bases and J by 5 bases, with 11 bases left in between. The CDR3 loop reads CASSFSGAHNSPLHF. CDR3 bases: TGCGCCAGCAGCTTTTCGGGGGCCCATAATTCACCCCTCCACTTT.

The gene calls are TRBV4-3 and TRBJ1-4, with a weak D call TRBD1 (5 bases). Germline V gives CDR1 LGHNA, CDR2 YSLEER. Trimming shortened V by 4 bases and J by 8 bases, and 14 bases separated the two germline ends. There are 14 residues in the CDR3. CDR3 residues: CASSRTRVAEKLFF. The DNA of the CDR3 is TGCGCCAGCAGCCGGACCAGGGTAGCAGAAAAACTGTTTTTT.

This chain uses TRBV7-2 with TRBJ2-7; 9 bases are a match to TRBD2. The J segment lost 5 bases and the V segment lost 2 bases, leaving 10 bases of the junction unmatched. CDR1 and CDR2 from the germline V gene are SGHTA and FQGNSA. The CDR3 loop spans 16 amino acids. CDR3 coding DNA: TGTGCCAGCAGCTTAAGTATGCGGGAGGGCCGCGACGAGCAGTACTTC. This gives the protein CASSLSMREGRDEQYF.

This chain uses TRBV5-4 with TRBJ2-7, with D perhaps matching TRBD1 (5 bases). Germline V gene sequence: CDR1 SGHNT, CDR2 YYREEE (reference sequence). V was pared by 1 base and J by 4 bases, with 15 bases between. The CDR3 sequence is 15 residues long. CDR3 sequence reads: CASSLRQGTTYEQYF. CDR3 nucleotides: TGTGCCAGCAGCTTGCGGCAGGGAACGACGTACGAGCAGTACTTC.

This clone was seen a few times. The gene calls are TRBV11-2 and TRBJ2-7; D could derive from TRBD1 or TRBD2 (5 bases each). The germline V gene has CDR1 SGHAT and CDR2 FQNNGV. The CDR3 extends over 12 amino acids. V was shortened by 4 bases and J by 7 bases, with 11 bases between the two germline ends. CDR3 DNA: TGTGCCAGCAGCTGGGGACGGGCAGAGCAGTACTTC. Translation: CASSWGRAEQYF.

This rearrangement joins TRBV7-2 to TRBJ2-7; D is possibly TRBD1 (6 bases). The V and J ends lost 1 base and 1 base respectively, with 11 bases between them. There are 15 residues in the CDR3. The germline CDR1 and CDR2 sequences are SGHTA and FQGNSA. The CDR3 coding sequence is TGTGCCAGCAGCTTAGATGGGGGACAATCCTACGAGCAGTACTTC. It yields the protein CASSLDGGQSYEQYF.